This T cell receptor (beta chain) was profiled in a study of T cell changes during pregnancy in multiple sclerosis (dated by TCRdb to about 2019). For the wider study: The study examined how the T cell repertoire changed over the course of pregnancy in women with multiple sclerosis.

Turning to this clone: This clone's antigen is unknown. Within one base of it there is no much larger clone, and no base qualities were kept.

V and J lose 5 bases and 5 bases, and a span of 22 bases separates them. According to the germline V gene, CDR1 reads SGHTA and CDR2 reads FQGNSA. Spanning cysteine to phenylalanine, the CDR3 consists of 16 amino acids. Only the CDR3 portion is preserved as DNA: 48 bases, with reading frame beginning at the first base. Libraries were made using the immunoSEQ multiplex PCR assay. TCRdb retrieved this table from immuneACCESS and kept in-frame rearrangements only. Not all clones are present; in checked studies, unresolved V genes account for under half, and no reason is known for the remainder. The sample table shows 70,000 to 75,000 clones, and 85% to 95% are seen once. The ten largest make up 2% to 2.5% of the sample.

The sequence was collected from a female donor with multiple sclerosis, enrolled in a pregnancy study. The chain is assembled from TRBV7-2 and TRBJ2-7; tentative D gene TRBD1, with 7 bases matching. The starting material was peripheral blood, obtained before pregnancy. The sequenced DNA: TGTGCCAGCAGCCCGAGGGGGGAACTGGACAGGCACGAGCAGTACTTC. This sequence encodes CASSPRGELDRHEQYF.